A single sample is the source of the 11 T cell receptor beta chains below, sequenced in a study of cytomegalovirus exposure and HLA in healthy donors. 13 Jbeta primers and 60 Vbeta primers were used for the PCR. This table comes from immunoSEQ multiplex PCR, and its TCRdb copy is limited to in-frame clones, with some not included. The sample yields some 77,000 clones, less than 80% seen once. Sequencing input: PBMCs. Receptor source: a woman aged 40 to 50 in good health and CMV-seronegative.

The genes are TRBV30 and TRBJ2-5; the match to TRBD2 covers 7 bases. With V trimmed by 2 bases and J by 2 bases, 2 bases remained unmatched. This CDR3 is built from 13 residues. The germline V gene encodes CDR1 GTSNPN and CDR2 SVGIG (reference sequence). In DNA, the CDR3 is TGTGCCTGGAGTTGGGGAGGGCAAGAGACCCAGTACTTC. Translating gives CAWSWGGQETQYF.

This sequence joins TRBV5-4 and TRBJ2-1; 8 bases agree with TRBD2. After removal of 4 bases from V and 0 bases from J, the junction contained 6 bases not matched to a gene. CDR1 SGHNT and CDR2 YYREEE come from the germline V gene (reference sequence). The CDR3 has 16 amino acids. CDR3 region: CASSQSGGRSYNEQFF. The CDR3 bases are TGTGCCAGCAGCCAGAGCGGGGGTCGCTCCTACAATGAGCAGTTCTTC.

The chain couples TRBV19 to TRBJ2-3, with 14 bases matching TRBD2. With 5 bases clipped from V and 2 bases from J, the junction kept 6 bases outside the gene matches. The germline CDR1 and CDR2 sequences are LNHDA and SQIVND (reference sequence). This CDR3 has 17 residues. CDR3 residues: CASSGTSGGHFTDTQYF. CDR3 nucleotide sequence: TGTGCCAGTAGTGGGACTAGCGGGGGCCACTTCACAGATACGCAGTATTTT.

This clone turned up a few times. The chain has TRBV5-1 and TRBJ2-2; D ambiguous. In germline, CDR1 is SGHRS, CDR2 YFSETQ. This CDR3 has 14 residues. V lost 1 base and J lost 2, with 6 bases in between. DNA of the CDR3: TGCGCCAGCAGCTTGCTGGCTAACACCGGGGAGCTGTTTTTT. It yields the protein CASSLLANTGELFF.

This clone appeared a few times. The chain couples TRBV19 to TRBJ2-1, with a weak D call TRBD2 (5 bases). Germline loops: CDR1 LNHDA, CDR2 SQIVND (reference sequence). Trimming left V 7 bases short and J 4 bases short, with 17 bases between. CDR3 length: 15 amino acids. The CDR3 spells CASTPTSWGYNEQFF. The DNA for the CDR3 is TGTGCCAGTACCCCCACTAGTTGGGGATACAATGAGCAGTTCTTC.

This sequence joins TRBV7-8 and TRBJ1-1, with 7 bases identical to TRBD1. The V gene's germline CDR1 is SGHVS and CDR2 FQNEAQ. CDR3 length: 14 amino acids. Losses at the gene ends were 5 bases for V and 3 bases for J; bases not matched to a gene: 6. The CDR3: CASSDRARDTEAFF. The CDR3 DNA reads TGTGCCAGCAGCGACAGGGCCAGGGACACTGAAGCTTTCTTT.

This chain connects TRBV7-2 to TRBJ2-1; D is undetermined. This CDR3 is 12 amino acids long. Trimming shortened V by 2 bases and J by 8 bases, and 7 bases separated the two germline ends. Germline V gives CDR1 SGHTA, CDR2 FQGNSA. CDR3 in DNA: TGTGCCAGCAGCTTACTACGCTATGAGCAGTTCTTC. Protein sequence: CASSLLRYEQFF.

The chain carries TRBV1 and TRBJ2-7; whether TRBD2, the table's D call, matches the DNA was not checked. TRBV1 is designated a pseudogene. CDR3 size: 17 residues. This CDR3 reads CTSSQDPNTSGGYEQYF. The CDR3 DNA reads TGCACCAGCAGCCAAGATCCTAACACTAGCGGGGGCTACGAGCAGTACTTC.

This chain links TRBV6-5 with TRBJ2-2; the match to TRBD2 covers 13 bases. V trimming: 4 bases; J trimming: 4 bases; junction bases outside the gene matches: 3. Looked up from germline, CDR1 is MNHEY and CDR2 is SVGAGI. This CDR3 comprises 16 residues. For the CDR3, the DNA is TGTGCCAGCAGTTCTAGACTAGCGGGGGGCACCGGGGAGCTGTTTTTT. This gives the protein CASSSRLAGGTGELFF.

The chain joins TRBV27 to TRBJ2-3; weak D call: TRBD2 (6 bases). Germline V lookup: CDR1 MNHEY, CDR2 SMNVEV (reference sequence). Trimming stripped 3 bases from V and 3 bases from J, with 13 bases between. The CDR3 totals 15 residues. The CDR3 reads CASSFRPSATDTQYF. The DNA of the CDR3 is TGTGCCAGCAGTTTCCGGCCTAGCGCGACAGATACGCAGTATTTT.

The chain employs TRBV2 and TRBJ2-7; tentatively, D is TRBD1 (6 bases). The CDR3 spans 13 residues. CDR1 is SNHLY and CDR2 is FYNNEI in the germline V gene. Trimming left V 6 bases short and J 2 bases short, with 11 bases between. CDR3 nucleotides: TGTGCCAGCAGAGGGGGTTACGCCTACGAGCAGTACTTC. This codes for CASRGGYAYEQYF.